This T cell receptor (beta chain) appears in the sequencing data of a study of T cell responses to AZD1222 COVID-19 vaccine. Concerning this clone itself: Its target is not known.

The CDR3 has 15 residues. Per germline, CDR1 GTSNPN and CDR2 SVGIG (reference sequence). V trimming: 4 bases; J trimming: 0 bases; junction bases outside the gene matches: 6. Produced via immunoSEQ multiplex PCR; TCRdb's table is partial and in-frame only. Among roughly 77,000 clones listed, approximately 92% were seen once. The study's findings and limits: Spike-specific TCR repertoires showed rising breadth and depth after two AZD1222 doses. Donors were mostly white British, more females; clonal diversity possibly underestimated. Baseline seropositivity occurred in only six or seven AZD1222 recipients. Nearly half of the spike-specific TCRs reportedly recognize variant regions that carry no mutations.

This specimen consisted of peripheral blood, obtained 28 days after the second AZD1222 dose. The chain employs TRBV30 and TRBJ2-1, with TRBD2 identical over 7 bases. The clonotype originates from an adult who received the AZD1222 COVID-19 vaccine. The CDR3 DNA is TGTGCCTGGAATGCCGGGAGGAGCTCCTACAATGAGCAGTTCTTC. The encoded protein is CAWNAGRSSYNEQFF.